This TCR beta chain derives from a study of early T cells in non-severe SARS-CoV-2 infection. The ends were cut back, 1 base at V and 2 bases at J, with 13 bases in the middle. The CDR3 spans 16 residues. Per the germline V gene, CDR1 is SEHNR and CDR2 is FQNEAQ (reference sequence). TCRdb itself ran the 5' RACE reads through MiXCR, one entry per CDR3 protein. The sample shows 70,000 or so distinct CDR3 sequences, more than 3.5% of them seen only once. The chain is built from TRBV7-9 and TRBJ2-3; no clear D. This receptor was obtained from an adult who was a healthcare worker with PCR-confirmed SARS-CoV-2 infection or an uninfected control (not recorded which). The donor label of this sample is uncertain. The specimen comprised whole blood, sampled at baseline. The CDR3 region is CASSLVMTGNTDTQYF. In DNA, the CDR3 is TGTGCCAGCAGCTTAGTTATGACCGGTAACACAGATACGCAGTATTTT. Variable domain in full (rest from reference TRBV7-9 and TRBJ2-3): DTGVSQNPRHKITKRGQNVTFRCDPISEHNRLYWYRQTLGQGPEFLTYFQNEAQLEKSRLLSDRFSAERPKGSFSTLEIQRTEQGDSAMYLCASSLVMTGNTDTQYFGPGTRLTVL.